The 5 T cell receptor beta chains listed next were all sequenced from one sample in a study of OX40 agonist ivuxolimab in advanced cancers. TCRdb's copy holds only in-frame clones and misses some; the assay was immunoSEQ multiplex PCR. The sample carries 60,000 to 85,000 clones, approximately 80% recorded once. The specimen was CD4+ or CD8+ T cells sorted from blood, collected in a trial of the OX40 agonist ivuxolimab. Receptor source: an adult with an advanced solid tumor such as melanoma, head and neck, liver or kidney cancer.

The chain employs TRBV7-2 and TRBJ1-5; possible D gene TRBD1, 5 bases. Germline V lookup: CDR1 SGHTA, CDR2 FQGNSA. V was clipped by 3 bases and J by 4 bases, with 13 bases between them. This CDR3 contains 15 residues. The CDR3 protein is CASSFNGGPNQPQHF. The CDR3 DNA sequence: TGTGCCAGCAGCTTTAATGGGGGACCGAATCAGCCCCAGCATTTT.

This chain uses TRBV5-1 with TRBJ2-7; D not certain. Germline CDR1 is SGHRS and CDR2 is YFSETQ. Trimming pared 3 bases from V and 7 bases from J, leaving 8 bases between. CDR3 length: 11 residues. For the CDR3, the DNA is TGCGCCAGCAGCTCCCTAACGGAGCAGTACTTC. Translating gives CASSSLTEQYF.

CDR3 residues: CASSSSGGTDTQYF. The CDR3 DNA is TGTGCCAGCAGCTCTAGCGGGGGCACAGATACGCAGTATTTT. This chain connects TRBV7-9 to TRBJ2-3; 9 nucleotides agree with TRBD2. Germline loops: CDR1 SEHNR, CDR2 FQNEAQ (reference sequence). The CDR3 spans 14 residues. Germline trimming cut 4 bases from V and 1 base from J; bases unmatched to any gene: 0.

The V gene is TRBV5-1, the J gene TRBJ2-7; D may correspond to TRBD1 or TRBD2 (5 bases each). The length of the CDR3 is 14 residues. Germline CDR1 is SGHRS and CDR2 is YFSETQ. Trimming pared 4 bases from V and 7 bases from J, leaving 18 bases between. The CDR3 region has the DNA TGCGCCAGCAGCCACGGGACGGATACGGGTGAGCAGTACTTC. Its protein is CASSHGTDTGEQYF.

CDR3 nucleotide sequence: TGTGCCAGCAGCAGCTCACATACAACTAATGAAAAACTGTTTTTT. This gives the protein CASSSSHTTNEKLFF. The chain combines TRBV25-1 with TRBJ1-4; D not resolved. The ends were cut back, 6 bases at V and 0 bases at J, with 11 bases in the middle. The CDR3 is 15 amino acids. Germline CDR1 and CDR2: MGHDK and SYGVNS.